This record looks at one T cell receptor (beta chain) sequence and its context. Antigen: not known. The PCR employed 60 Vbeta primers together with 13 Jbeta primers. Libraries were prepared by immunoSEQ multiplex PCR; TCRdb keeps only in-frame clonotypes and omits some of them. The sample holds 85,000 to 90,000 clones, approximately 72% seen once. This sample was taken from a study of cytomegalovirus exposure and HLA in healthy donors. Overall study findings and caveats: Sequencing depth across donors, presence/absence analyses assumed, was roughly uniform. A list of 150 to 200 TCR beta chains associated with cytomegalovirus was given.

The CDR3 contains 16 residues. Germline values: CDR1 LGHNA, CDR2 YSLEER. Trimming at V came to 3 bases and at J to 4 bases, leaving 12 bases not matched to a gene. The rearrangement joins TRBV4-3 to TRBJ2-7; 7 bases are a match to TRBD1. The receptor was derived from a man aged 25 to 40 in good health and CMV-seropositive. The sequencing sample was made of PBMCs. The CDR3 spells CASSHTGHRGQYEQYF. The CDR3 DNA is TGCGCCAGCAGCCACACGGGACACAGGGGACAGTACGAGCAGTACTTC.